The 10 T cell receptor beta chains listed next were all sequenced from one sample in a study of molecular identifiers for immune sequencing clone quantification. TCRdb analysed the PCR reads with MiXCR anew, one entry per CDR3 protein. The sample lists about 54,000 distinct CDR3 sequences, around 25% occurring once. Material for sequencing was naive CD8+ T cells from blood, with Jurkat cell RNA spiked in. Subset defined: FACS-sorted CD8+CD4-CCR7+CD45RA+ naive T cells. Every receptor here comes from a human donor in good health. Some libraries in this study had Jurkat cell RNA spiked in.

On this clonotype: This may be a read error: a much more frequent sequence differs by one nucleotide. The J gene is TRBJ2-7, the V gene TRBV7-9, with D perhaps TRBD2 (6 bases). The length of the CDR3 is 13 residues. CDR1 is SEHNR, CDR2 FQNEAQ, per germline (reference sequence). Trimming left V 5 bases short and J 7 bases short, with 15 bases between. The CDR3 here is CASSPPTGLEQYF. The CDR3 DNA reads TGTGCCAGCAGCCCGCCCACCGGACTAGAGCAGTACTTC.

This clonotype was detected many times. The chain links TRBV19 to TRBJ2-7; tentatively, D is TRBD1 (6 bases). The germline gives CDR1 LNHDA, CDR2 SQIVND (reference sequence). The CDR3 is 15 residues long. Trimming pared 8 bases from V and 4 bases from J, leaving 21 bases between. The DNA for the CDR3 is TGTGCCAGTTGTAAAGGGGGACGAATGTGGTACGAGCAGTACTTC. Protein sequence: CASCKGGRMWYEQYF.

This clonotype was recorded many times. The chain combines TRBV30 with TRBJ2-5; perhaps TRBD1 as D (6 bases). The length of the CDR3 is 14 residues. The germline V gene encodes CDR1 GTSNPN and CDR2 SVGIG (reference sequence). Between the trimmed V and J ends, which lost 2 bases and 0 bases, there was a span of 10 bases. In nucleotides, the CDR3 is TGTGCCTGGAGTAAGGACAGCGACCAAGAGACCCAGTACTTC. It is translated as CAWSKDSDQETQYF.

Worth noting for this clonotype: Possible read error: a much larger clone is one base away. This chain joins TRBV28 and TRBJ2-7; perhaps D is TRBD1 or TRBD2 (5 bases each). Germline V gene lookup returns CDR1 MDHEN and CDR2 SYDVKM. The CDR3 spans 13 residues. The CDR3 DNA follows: TGTACCAGCAGTTCACGGGGACCCTACGAGCAGTACTTC. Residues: CTSSSRGPYEQYF.

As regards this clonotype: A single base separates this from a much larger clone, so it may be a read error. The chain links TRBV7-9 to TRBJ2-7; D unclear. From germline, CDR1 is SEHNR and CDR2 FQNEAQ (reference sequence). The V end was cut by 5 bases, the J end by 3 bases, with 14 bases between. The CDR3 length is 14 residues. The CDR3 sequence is CASSPGAEYYEQYF. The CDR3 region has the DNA TGTGCCAGCAGCCCAGGAGCTGAATACTACGAGCAGTACTTC.

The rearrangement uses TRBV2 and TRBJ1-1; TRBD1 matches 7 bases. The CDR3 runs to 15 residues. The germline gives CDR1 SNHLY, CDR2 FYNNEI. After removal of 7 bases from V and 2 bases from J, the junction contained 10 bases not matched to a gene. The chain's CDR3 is CASTEEGAENTEAFF. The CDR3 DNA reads TGTGCCAGCACCGAAGAGGGGGCGGAAAACACTGAAGCTTTCTTT.

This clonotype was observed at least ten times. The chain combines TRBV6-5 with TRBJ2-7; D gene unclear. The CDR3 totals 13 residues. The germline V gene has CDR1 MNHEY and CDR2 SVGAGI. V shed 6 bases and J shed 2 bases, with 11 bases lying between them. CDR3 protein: CASSSVGPYEQYF. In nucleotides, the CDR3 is TGTGCCAGCAGCTCCGTCGGCCCCTACGAGCAGTACTTC.

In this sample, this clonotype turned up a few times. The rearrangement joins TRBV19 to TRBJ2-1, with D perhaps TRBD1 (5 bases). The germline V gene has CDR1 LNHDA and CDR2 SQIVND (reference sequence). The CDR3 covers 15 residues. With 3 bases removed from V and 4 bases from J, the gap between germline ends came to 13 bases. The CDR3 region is CASSMYDRIYNEQFF. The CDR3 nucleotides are TGTGCCAGTAGTATGTATGACAGAATTTACAATGAGCAGTTCTTC.

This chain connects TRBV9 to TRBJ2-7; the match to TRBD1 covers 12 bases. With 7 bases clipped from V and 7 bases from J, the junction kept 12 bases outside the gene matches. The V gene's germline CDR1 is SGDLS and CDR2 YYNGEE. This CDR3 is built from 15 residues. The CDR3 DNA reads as TGTGCCAGCTGCGCCGGGACAGGGGGCCCGAGGGAGCAGTACTTC. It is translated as CASCAGTGGPREQYF.

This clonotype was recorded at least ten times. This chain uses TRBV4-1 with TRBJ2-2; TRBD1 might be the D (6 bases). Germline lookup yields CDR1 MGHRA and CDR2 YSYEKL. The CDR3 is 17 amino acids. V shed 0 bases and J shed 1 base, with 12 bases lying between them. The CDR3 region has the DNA TGCGCCAGCAGCCAAGATCGGACAGACTTGAACACCGGGGAGCTGTTTTTT. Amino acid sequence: CASSQDRTDLNTGELFF.